What follows is one T cell receptor (beta chain) and its context. Sequence at one end of the junction differs from germline and may be a read error. Germline values: CDR1 SGHVS, CDR2 FNYEAQ. This CDR3 has 14 amino acids. Healthy bone marrow donors made up the donor group. The source of the sample is a study of cytomegalovirus exposure and HLA in healthy donors. PCR used 60 Vbeta primers and 13 Jbeta primers. Generated by immunoSEQ multiplex PCR, the TCRdb table keeps only in-frame clones and is missing some. The sample includes some 65,000 clones, around 70% seen only once; the top ten take about a tenth.

This clonotype originated in a woman in her twenties or thirties in good health and CMV-seronegative. The sample comprised PBMCs. The V call is TRBV7-6, the J call TRBJ2-7, with 12 positions matching TRBD1. The CDR3 protein is CASSNPGTGGEQYF. CDR3 sequence (DNA): TGTGCCAGCAGCAATCCCGGGACAGGGGGCGAGCAGTATTTC.